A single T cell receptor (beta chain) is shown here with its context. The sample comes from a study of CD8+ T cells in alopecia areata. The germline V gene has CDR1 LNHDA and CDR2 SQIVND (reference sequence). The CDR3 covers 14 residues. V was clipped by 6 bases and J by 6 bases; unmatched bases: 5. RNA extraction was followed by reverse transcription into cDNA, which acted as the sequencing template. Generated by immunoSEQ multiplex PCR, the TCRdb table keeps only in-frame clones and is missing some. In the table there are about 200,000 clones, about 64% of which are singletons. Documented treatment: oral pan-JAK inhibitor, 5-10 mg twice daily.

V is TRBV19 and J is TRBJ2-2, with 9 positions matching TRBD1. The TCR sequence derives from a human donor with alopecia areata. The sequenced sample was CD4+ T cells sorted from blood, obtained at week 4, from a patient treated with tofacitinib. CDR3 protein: CASRPGQGSGELFF. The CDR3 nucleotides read TGTGCCAGTAGGCCGGGACAGGGTTCCGGGGAGCTGTTTTTT.